The present T cell receptor (beta chain) was sequenced within a study of technical replicates of blood from a handful of donors. The length of the CDR3 is 14 residues. Unmatched junction bases numbered 5, after V lost 7 bases and J lost 2 bases. Germline values: CDR1 MGHDK, CDR2 SYGVNS. The table came from immunoSEQ multiplex PCR; TCRdb's copy has only in-frame clones and leaves some out. Of some 74,000 clones listed, 95% to 96% are singletons. Material for sequencing was T cells isolated from PBMCs. The V call is TRBV25-1, the J call TRBJ2-1; 7 nucleotides line up with TRBD1. The TCR was taken from a human donor in good health. CDR3 loop: CASTLTGTYNEQFF. CDR3 nucleotides: TGTGCCAGCACCTTGACAGGGACCTACAATGAGCAGTTCTTC.